These T cell receptor beta chains were read from a single sample in a study of T cells in Graves' hyperthyroidism and ophthalmopathy. TCRdb used MiXCR to reprocess the multiplex PCR reads, holding one entry per CDR3 protein. The sample contains approximately 610,000 distinct CDR3 sequences, 15% to 20% of which appear only once. The sample taken for sequencing was blood. These receptor sequences come from a woman aged 18-29 years with Graves' hyperthyroidism. The CDR3 runs from the conserved cysteine through the conserved F or W. A D gene is named only where the DNA matches it firmly. Clone size is not always given. Where it is, it says once, few, many or a class for expanded clones.

clone size: NA; D gene: NA; J gene: TRBJ2-1; V gene: TRBV7-9; CDR3 DNA: TGTGCCAGCAGCCTCAAATTGGGCGACAGAAACTCCTACAATGAGCAGTTCTTC; CDR3 protein: CASSLKLGDRNSYNEQFF
clone size: NA; D gene: NA; J gene: TRBJ2-5; V gene: TRBV29-1; CDR3 DNA: TGCAGCGGTTACCAAGAGACCCAGTACTTC; CDR3 protein: CSGYQETQYF
clone size: few; D gene: NA; J gene: TRBJ2-7; V gene: TRBV29-1; CDR3 DNA: TGCAGCGTTCAGCGGCTCCTGAGTCACGAGCAGTACTTC; CDR3 protein: CSVQRLLSHEQYF
clone size: few; D gene: NA; J gene: TRBJ1-1; V gene: TRBV7-9; CDR3 DNA: TGTGCCAGCAGCCAAGGGGGAGGACAGAACACTGAAGCTTTCTTT; CDR3 protein: CASSQGGGQNTEAFF
clone size: many; D gene: NA; J gene: TRBJ1-1; V gene: TRBV3-1; CDR3 DNA: TGTGCCAGCAGCCGGGGACGGATGAACACTGAAGCTTTCTTT; CDR3 protein: CASSRGRMNTEAFF
clone size: many; D gene: TRBD2; J gene: TRBJ2-5; V gene: TRBV6-1; CDR3 DNA: TGTGCCAGCAGCTACACCGGGACTAGCGGCCAAGAGACCCAGTACTTC; CDR3 protein: CASSYTGTSGQETQYF
clone size: few; D gene: NA; J gene: TRBJ2-2; V gene: TRBV7-2; CDR3 DNA: TGTGCCAGCAGCGCCCGTGGGGGGGAGCTGTTTTTT; CDR3 protein: CASSARGGELFF
clone size: NA; D gene: NA; J gene: TRBJ1-1; V gene: TRBV19; CDR3 DNA: TGTGCCAGTAGTATAACAGGTGAAGCTTTCTTT; CDR3 protein: CASSITGEAFF
clone size: few; D gene: TRBD2; J gene: TRBJ2-5; V gene: TRBV3-1; CDR3 DNA: TGTGCCAGCAGCCAAGAGCGGGAGGCCCTGGACTTC; CDR3 protein: CASSQEREALDF
clone size: many; D gene: TRBD2; J gene: TRBJ2-7; V gene: TRBV3-1; CDR3 DNA: TGTGCCAGCAGCCCGCTAGCGGTATCCTACGAGCAGTACTTC; CDR3 protein: CASSPLAVSYEQYF
clone size: NA; D gene: NA; J gene: TRBJ2-2; V gene: TRBV20-1; CDR3 DNA: TGCAGTGCCATAGGGGACACCGGGGAGCTGTTTTTT; CDR3 protein: CSAIGDTGELFF
clone size: NA; D gene: TRBD1; J gene: TRBJ1-5; V gene: TRBV20-1; CDR3 DNA: TGCAGTGCTAGACAGGGGGTGAACAATCAGCCCCAGCATTTT; CDR3 protein: CSARQGVNNQPQHF
clone size: many; D gene: NA; J gene: TRBJ1-5; V gene: TRBV2; CDR3 DNA: TGTGCCAGCAACGAGGGCGCTGGCAATCAGCCCCAGCATTTT; CDR3 protein: CASNEGAGNQPQHF
clone size: many; D gene: NA; J gene: TRBJ2-1; V gene: TRBV11-2; CDR3 DNA: TGTGCCAGCAGCTCATTAGCAGGGAGCTCCTACAATGAGCAGTTCTTC; CDR3 protein: CASSSLAGSSYNEQFF
clone size: many; D gene: TRBD2; J gene: TRBJ2-1; V gene: TRBV27; CDR3 DNA: TGTGCCAGCAGCCGCACCGGGACTAGCAGGAATGAGCAGTTCTTC; CDR3 protein: CASSRTGTSRNEQFF
clone size: NA; D gene: TRBD1; J gene: TRBJ1-4; V gene: TRBV18; CDR3 DNA: TGTGCCAGCTCACCGCGGGGGACAGGACCTAATGAAAAACTGTTTTTT; CDR3 protein: CASSPRGTGPNEKLFF
clone size: many; D gene: NA; J gene: TRBJ2-7; V gene: TRBV2; CDR3 DNA: TGTGCCAGCAGTGACATACGGCAGGCTCACGACTACGAGCAGTACTTC; CDR3 protein: CASSDIRQAHDYEQYF
clone size: NA; D gene: TRBD2; J gene: TRBJ2-2; V gene: TRBV12-3/TRBV12-4; CDR3 DNA: TGTGCCAGCAGCGTACTAGCGGGGGGGCCTGAGGAGCTGTTTTTT; CDR3 protein: CASSVLAGGPEELFF
clone size: many; D gene: NA; J gene: TRBJ2-5; V gene: TRBV12-3/TRBV12-4; CDR3 DNA: TGTGCCAGCACCCTACGGGTACAGGAGACCCAGTACTTC; CDR3 protein: CASTLRVQETQYF
clone size: many; D gene: TRBD1; J gene: TRBJ1-5; V gene: TRBV20-1; CDR3 DNA: TGCAGTGCTAGAGGACAGGGGGATGTTCAGCCCCAGCATTTT; CDR3 protein: CSARGQGDVQPQHF
clone size: many; D gene: NA; J gene: TRBJ2-1; V gene: TRBV28; CDR3 DNA: TGTGCCAGCAGCCCCCCTATGAGCTCCTACAATGAGCAGTTCTTC; CDR3 protein: CASSPPMSSYNEQFF
clone size: few; D gene: NA; J gene: TRBJ1-6; V gene: TRBV6-1; CDR3 DNA: TGTGCCAGCATGAAAGATTCCTATAATTCACCCCTCCACTTT; CDR3 protein: CASMKDSYNSPLHF
clone size: many; D gene: NA; J gene: TRBJ2-7; V gene: TRBV12-3/TRBV12-4; CDR3 DNA: TGTGCCAGCAGGATGACAGTGGGGAAGGGCGAGCAGTACTTC; CDR3 protein: CASRMTVGKGEQYF
clone size: NA; D gene: TRBD1; J gene: TRBJ1-5; V gene: TRBV19; CDR3 DNA: TGTGCCAGTAGTACCCGGGACAGGGTTCAGCCCCAGCATTTT; CDR3 protein: CASSTRDRVQPQHF
clone size: many; D gene: TRBD2; J gene: TRBJ2-3; V gene: TRBV7-2; CDR3 DNA: TGTGCCAGCAGCTTAGTTGGTGTGCTAGCGGTATCCTCTAGCACAGATACGCAGTATTTT; CDR3 protein: CASSLVGVLAVSSSTDTQYF
clone size: few; D gene: NA; J gene: TRBJ1-4; V gene: TRBV12-3/TRBV12-4; CDR3 DNA: TGTGCCAGCAGTTTGGAGGGGGGGCGGATGAATGAAAAACTGTTTTTT; CDR3 protein: CASSLEGGRMNEKLFF
clone size: NA; D gene: TRBD1; J gene: TRBJ1-2; V gene: TRBV12-3/TRBV12-4; CDR3 DNA: TGTGCCAGCAGTTCCCCCGGGACAGGGGCCCACCTCTATGGCTACACCTTC; CDR3 protein: CASSSPGTGAHLYGYTF
clone size: NA; D gene: TRBD1; J gene: TRBJ1-3; V gene: TRBV9; CDR3 DNA: TGTGCCAGCAGCGAAGGGACAGGGCCTGGAAACACCATATATTTT; CDR3 protein: CASSEGTGPGNTIYF
clone size: many; D gene: TRBD1; J gene: TRBJ1-2; V gene: TRBV7-2; CDR3 DNA: TGTGCCAGCAGCTTAACCAGGGGGCAACTCTCCTATGGCTACACCTTC; CDR3 protein: CASSLTRGQLSYGYTF
clone size: few; D gene: NA; J gene: TRBJ2-1; V gene: TRBV24-1; CDR3 DNA: TGTGCCACCAGTGACCCAGGAAGCTCCTACAATGAGCAGTTCTTC; CDR3 protein: CATSDPGSSYNEQFF
clone size: many; D gene: TRBD2; J gene: TRBJ2-5; V gene: TRBV7-2; CDR3 DNA: TGTGCCAGCAGCTTAGCGCGGGGGACTAGCGGGAGTGGAGAGACCCAGTACTTC; CDR3 protein: CASSLARGTSGSGETQYF
clone size: many; D gene: NA; J gene: TRBJ1-1; V gene: TRBV30; CDR3 DNA: TGTGCCTGGAGGACATGGAACACTGAAGCTTTCTTT; CDR3 protein: CAWRTWNTEAFF
clone size: few; D gene: TRBD1; J gene: TRBJ1-2; V gene: TRBV12-3/TRBV12-4; CDR3 DNA: TGTGCCAGCAGTTCTCGACAGGGAGGTGGCTACACCTTC; CDR3 protein: CASSSRQGGGYTF
clone size: NA; D gene: NA; J gene: TRBJ1-4; V gene: TRBV6-6; CDR3 DNA: TGTGCCAGCAGTTACTCGCCAGCGGTTGGGCCCGGCGAAAAACTGTTTTTT; CDR3 protein: CASSYSPAVGPGEKLFF
clone size: many; D gene: TRBD2; J gene: TRBJ2-5; V gene: TRBV7-2; CDR3 DNA: TGTGCCAGCAGCCTGTCAGCGGGGGGGATGAAGACCCAGTACTTC; CDR3 protein: CASSLSAGGMKTQYF
clone size: few; D gene: TRBD2; J gene: TRBJ2-5; V gene: TRBV24-1; CDR3 DNA: TGTGCCACCAGTGAGGCTAGCGGGGGGGTCCAAGAGACCCAGTACTTC; CDR3 protein: CATSEASGGVQETQYF
clone size: few; D gene: NA; J gene: TRBJ1-5; V gene: TRBV27; CDR3 DNA: TGTGCCAGCAGTTTATCCTTAAATCAGCCCCAGCATTTT; CDR3 protein: CASSLSLNQPQHF
clone size: NA; D gene: NA; J gene: TRBJ2-7; V gene: TRBV20-1; CDR3 DNA: TGCAGTGCTAGAGGTTCCGAGCAGTACTTC; CDR3 protein: CSARGSEQYF
clone size: many; D gene: NA; J gene: TRBJ1-1; V gene: TRBV19; CDR3 DNA: TGTGCCAGTAGCCATCTGGGAAAATCGACGAACACTGAAGCTTTCTTT; CDR3 protein: CASSHLGKSTNTEAFF
clone size: NA; D gene: NA; J gene: TRBJ2-2; V gene: TRBV27; CDR3 DNA: TGTGCCAGCAGTTTATCGATAGACACCATCACCGGGGAGCTGTTTTTT; CDR3 protein: CASSLSIDTITGELFF
clone size: few; D gene: TRBD2; J gene: TRBJ2-1; V gene: TRBV15; CDR3 DNA: TGTGCCACCAGCAGAGATAGGTGGCGACTAGCGGGATTCGTACAGGATGAGCAGTTCTTC; CDR3 protein: CATSRDRWRLAGFVQDEQFF
clone size: NA; D gene: TRBD2; J gene: TRBJ2-3; V gene: TRBV12-3/TRBV12-4; CDR3 DNA: TGTGCCAGCAGGCGAGCTAGCGGGGGGCTCCTCGGGACAGATACGCAGTATTTT; CDR3 protein: CASRRASGGLLGTDTQYF
clone size: many; D gene: TRBD1; J gene: TRBJ1-5; V gene: TRBV2; CDR3 DNA: TGTGCCAGCAGGGAGGGACAGGCGAGCAATCAGCCCCAGCATTTT; CDR3 protein: CASREGQASNQPQHF
clone size: NA; D gene: NA; J gene: TRBJ1-2; V gene: TRBV29-1; CDR3 DNA: TGCAGCGTTGATGGGGTTAGCTATGGCTACACCTTC; CDR3 protein: CSVDGVSYGYTF
clone size: few; D gene: TRBD1; J gene: TRBJ2-7; V gene: TRBV29-1; CDR3 DNA: TGCAGCGTTGTCTGGACAGGGGTATCCTACGAGCAGTACTTC; CDR3 protein: CSVVWTGVSYEQYF
clone size: NA; D gene: NA; J gene: TRBJ2-1; V gene: TRBV9; CDR3 DNA: TGTGCCAGTAGCCGTTCCCTCGAGTACGAGCAGTTCTTC; CDR3 protein: CASSRSLEYEQFF
clone size: many; D gene: TRBD2; J gene: TRBJ2-7; V gene: TRBV12-3/TRBV12-4; CDR3 DNA: TGTGCCAGCAGTCCCGGACTAGCGGGGATCTACGAGCAGTACTTC; CDR3 protein: CASSPGLAGIYEQYF
clone size: many; D gene: NA; J gene: TRBJ2-5; V gene: TRBV12-5; CDR3 DNA: TGTGCTAGTGGTTTGGTACTGAGAGGGGGTGGGGAGACCCAGTACTTC; CDR3 protein: CASGLVLRGGGETQYF
clone size: NA; D gene: TRBD2; J gene: TRBJ2-7; V gene: TRBV7-9; CDR3 DNA: TGTGCCAGCAGCTTAGGGCTAGCGGCGTACGAGCAGCACTTC; CDR3 protein: CASSLGLAAYEQHF
clone size: many; D gene: NA; J gene: TRBJ2-2; V gene: TRBV5-1; CDR3 DNA: TGCGCCAGCAGCTTGTTGGGGTCCGGGGAGCTGTTTTTT; CDR3 protein: CASSLLGSGELFF
clone size: NA; D gene: NA; J gene: TRBJ2-1; V gene: TRBV3-1; CDR3 DNA: TGTGCCAGCAGCCGACTTCGCGGACTGCAGAACAATGAGCAGTTCTTC; CDR3 protein: CASSRLRGLQNNEQFF
clone size: few; D gene: NA; J gene: TRBJ2-3; V gene: TRBV11-2; CDR3 DNA: TGTGCCAGCAGCCCCCGGCTAGCGAGGACTCCAGATACGCAGTATTTT; CDR3 protein: CASSPRLARTPDTQYF
clone size: many; D gene: NA; J gene: TRBJ2-7; V gene: TRBV24-1; CDR3 DNA: TGTGCCACCAGTGAGCGTAGCTCCTACGAGCAGTACTTC; CDR3 protein: CATSERSSYEQYF
clone size: few; D gene: NA; J gene: TRBJ1-1; V gene: TRBV10-1; CDR3 DNA: TGCGCCAGCAGTGAGTCCCGCTACACTGAAGCTTTCTTT; CDR3 protein: CASSESRYTEAFF
clone size: many; D gene: NA; J gene: TRBJ1-1; V gene: TRBV27; CDR3 DNA: TGTGCCAGCAGTCCGCGGGGCAGGCTAAACACTGAAGCTTTCTTT; CDR3 protein: CASSPRGRLNTEAFF